This T cell receptor beta chain was identified in a study of beta chain features in type 1 diabetes. Study-wide findings and caveats: Type 1 diabetes patients showed a moderate but significant shortening of TCRB CDR3s in all four CD4+ subsets.

The study reverse transcribed the entire isolated RNA, so it sequenced expressed TCRB transcripts. TCRdb keeps only in-frame clones here, not all; method: immunoSEQ multiplex PCR. The sample yields some 190,000 clones, over 6% seen once. CDR3 length: 17 residues. Per germline, CDR1 MGHRA and CDR2 YSYEKL. With V trimmed by 4 bases and J by 4 bases, 12 bases remained unmatched. This clone was detected only once. Its antigen remains unidentified. The chain carries TRBV4-1 and TRBJ1-3; 8 bases fit TRBD1. The clonotype was recovered from a man between 18 and 29 years old with type 1 diabetes. Input material: central memory CD4+ T cells from blood. Written as DNA, the CDR3 is TGCGCCAGCAGCCCCGACTTGACAGGGGCCGCGGGAAACACCATATATTTT. Translated, it gives CASSPDLTGAAGNTIYF.